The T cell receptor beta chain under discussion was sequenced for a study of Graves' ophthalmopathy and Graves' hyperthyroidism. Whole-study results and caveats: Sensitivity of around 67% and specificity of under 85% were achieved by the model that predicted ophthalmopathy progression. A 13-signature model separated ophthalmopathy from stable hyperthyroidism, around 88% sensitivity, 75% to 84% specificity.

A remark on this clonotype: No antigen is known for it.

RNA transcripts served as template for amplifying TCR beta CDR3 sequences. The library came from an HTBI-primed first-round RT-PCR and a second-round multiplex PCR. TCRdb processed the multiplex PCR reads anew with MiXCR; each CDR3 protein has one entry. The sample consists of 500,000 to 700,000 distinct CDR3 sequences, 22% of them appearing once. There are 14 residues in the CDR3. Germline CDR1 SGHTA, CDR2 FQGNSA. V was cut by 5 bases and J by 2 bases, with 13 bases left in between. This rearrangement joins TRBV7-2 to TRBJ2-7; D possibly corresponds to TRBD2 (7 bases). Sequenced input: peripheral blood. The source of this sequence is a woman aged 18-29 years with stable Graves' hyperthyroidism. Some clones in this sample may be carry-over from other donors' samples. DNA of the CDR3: TGTGCCAGCAGCCGCGGGGGCCTACCCTACGAGCAGTACTTC. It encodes CASSRGGLPYEQYF.